This T cell receptor beta chain originates from a study of shared clonotypes between healthy human individuals (dated by TCRdb to about 2020). General notes on the study: The cohort included a few men and a couple of women between 18 and 49 years of age. For each donor, three plates each were used for CD4 naive and CD4 memory, two plates were used for CD8 naive, and one plate was used for CD8 memory. To estimate repertoire size and how much clonotype sharing occurs between individuals, the study deeply sequenced the blood TCR repertoires of 5 or 6 healthy adults. To increase sequencing depth and limit assay-specific biases, TCR repertoire library preparation and sequencing were carried out by different laboratories using diverse techniques. Between about 0.8 and 9.5 billion PBMCs per donor were obtained by leukapheresis.

The germline V gene supplies CDR1 MNHNS and CDR2 SASEGT. The CDR3 starts with the cysteine, ends with the phenylalanine, and has 15 residues. Only the CDR3 portion is preserved as DNA: 45 bases, with reading frame beginning at the first base. V drops 5 bases and J drops 3 bases, leaving 13 bases in between. The donors were healthy, HIV-negative adults who had no recently reported acute infections or vaccinations. Every donor was a Caucasian adult living in Nashville, Tennessee, USA. Magnetic negative selection was used to enrich CD4+ T cells, after which naive cells were positively selected on CD45RA and the negative fraction became the memory subset. Blood was collected by leukapheresis, and PBMCs were isolated by Ficoll-Histopaque density gradient centrifugation and then cryopreserved in liquid nitrogen vapor phase. Analytical flow cytometry was used to check the purity and quantity of each magnetically sorted T cell population. Genomic DNA was isolated from each sorted fraction and quantified by UV absorbance on a Nanodrop 2000c.

What the research found in general, with its limitations: Higher generation probabilities were observed for clonotypes shared by all four sorted-subset donors than for non-shared clonotypes. Based on pairwise subsampling, the degree of clonotype sharing among donors was expected to be affected by sequencing depth. Sampling was restricted to blood, and TCR repertoires in tissue are likely to differ from TCR repertoires in blood. When a handful of donors were compared, the shared fraction of clonotypes was about 5% for naive CD4, 3.5% for naive CD8, 2% to 2.5% for memory CD4, and 0.35% to 0.4% for memory CD8. The small number of donors limited the genetic and exposure-history diversity represented. Incomplete sequencing was indicated by rarefaction of sorted-subset datasets, despite the large sequencing depth. Estimated clonotype richness was generally larger for naive than for memory subsets.

This clone was seen a single time. Its target antigen remains unknown. No per-base quality is available; no much larger clone lies one base away. TCR CDR3 regions were amplified from genomic DNA by multiplex PCR using the deep immunoSEQ assay. Extracted genomic DNA from each cell subset was distributed evenly across all wells of several immunoSEQ 96-well plates, and each plate was treated as a replicate. For sorted subsets, 150 to 200 ng genomic DNA, equal to 30,000 to 35,000 T cell genomes, was loaded into each replicate PCR. Purified libraries were measured with a Qubit 3.0 fluorometer, size-checked on a Bioanalyzer 2100, and measured again with the KAPA Library Quantification kit. A separate single-read 150-cycle Illumina NextSeq 550 flow cell was used to sequence each immunoSEQ 96-well plate. Regarding the original processing steps: Because only junctional sequences without quality scores were contained in the immunoSEQ output, filtering matching that applied to full-length reads could not be performed. Sequences were annotated with PyIR, a Python wrapper for IgBLAST v1.9, and V/J genes and CDR3 were assigned using IMGT germline references. Any read was removed if the V/J assignment was weak (E-value above 1e-6), the CDR3 was missing, or the read contained stop codons, out-of-frame junctions, or ambiguous translated residues. A V3J clonotype was defined by an identical inferred V gene, J gene, and CDR3 amino acid sequence. To compute the percentage overlap between repertoires, the number of shared unique clonotypes was divided by the size of the smaller repertoire. RTK rarefaction, the Chao1 estimator, and Recon v2.1 estimates of unobserved clonotypes were used to assess repertoire richness. Generation probabilities were computed with OLGA for all TCRbeta clonotypes obtained by the gDNA method from several donors. TCRdb stores this immuneACCESS table with in-frame sequences only. Part of the clones is absent; in the studies checked, under half of the shortfall reflects unresolved V genes, and no reason is known for the rest. V, J and clone size are those of that table, while D and trimming were read from the DNA. This sample is represented by roughly 2.5 million clones; more than 90% of them were singletons. Of the sample, more than 0.12% falls within the top ten clones.

Source material: naive CD4+ T cells sorted from blood. Reading the label with the study, this specimen's cell subset or site is: CD45RA+ positively selected. Here the chain combines TRBV6-1 and TRBJ2-2; TRBD1 is perhaps the D gene, given 6 matching bases. This TCR was recovered from a man aged 18 to 29 in good health. The sequence in DNA is TGTGCCAGCAGTTCCAGGGGCTCGGACACCGGGGAGCTGTTTTTT. Translated, this gives CASSSRGSDTGELFF.